This TCR beta chain was captured in a study of cytomegalovirus exposure and HLA in healthy donors. In the case of this clone: The antigen is not known.

Findings and caveats of the study: Information on immune exposure was restricted to one variable (CMV serostatus).

Trimming took 4 bases from V and 5 from J; bases not matched to a gene: 3. The CDR3 contains 13 residues. In germline, CDR1 is SGDLS, CDR2 YYNGEE. PCR primers comprised 60 Vbeta and 13 Jbeta primers. This table comes from immunoSEQ multiplex PCR, and its TCRdb copy is limited to in-frame clones, with some not included. This table has 110,000 or so clones, roughly 79% appearing once. This TCR was recovered from a woman aged 40-49 years in good health and CMV-seronegative. Sample: PBMCs. The chain is built from TRBV9 and TRBJ1-1; the match to TRBD1 covers 9 bases. Here the CDR3 reads CASSLDRGTEAFF. The CDR3, as DNA: TGTGCCAGCAGCCTGGACAGGGGTACTGAAGCTTTCTTT.